Listed below are T cell receptor beta chains from one sample, sequenced in a study of molecular identifiers for immune sequencing clone quantification. MiXCR was run by TCRdb on the PCR reads, yielding one entry per CDR3 protein. The table records about 320,000 distinct CDR3 sequences, around a fifth of them present only once. What was sequenced was naive CD8+ T cells from blood, with Jurkat cell RNA spiked in. Every receptor here comes from a human donor in good health. Some libraries in this study had Jurkat cell RNA spiked in. The CDR3 runs from the conserved cysteine through the conserved F or W. The order of the fields is D gene, J gene, clone size, V gene, CDR3 protein, CDR3 DNA. D genes are given only for firm matches. Size values are once, few and many counts, or a class for expanded clones, and some rows have none.

>.|TRBJ1-4|many|TRBV7-6
CASSFSGAELFF
TGTGCCAGCAGCTTCTCCGGGGCCGAACTGTTTTTT
>.|TRBJ2-5|many|TRBV7-2
CASSFSYQETQYF
TGTGCCAGCAGCTTTTCGTACCAAGAGACCCAGTACTTC
>TRBD2|TRBJ2-3|few|TRBV9
CASSVASGSQATDTQYF
TGTGCCAGCAGCGTAGCCAGCGGGAGCCAAGCCACAGATACGCAGTATTTT
>.|TRBJ2-7|.|TRBV2
CASSEDTDYEQYF
TGTGCCAGCAGTGAGGACACAGACTACGAGCAGTACTTC
>.|TRBJ1-5|many|TRBV19
CASSLQPYNLAQHF
TGTGCCAGTAGTTTACAGCCTTACAATTTGGCCCAGCATTTT
>TRBD1|TRBJ2-5|many|TRBV20-1
CSAGQELEETQYF
TGCAGTGCTGGACAGGAATTGGAAGAGACCCAGTACTTC
>TRBD2|TRBJ2-7|many|TRBV19
CASSLLGTSGGSDF
TGTGCCAGTAGTCTTCTGGGGACTAGCGGGGGTTCGGACTTC
>TRBD1|TRBJ2-6|.|TRBV28
CASSPGTGLGSGANVLTF
TGTGCCAGCAGTCCCGGGACAGGGTTGGGATCTGGGGCCAACGTCCTGACTTTC
>.|TRBJ1-1|few|TRBV2
CASREDSNTEAFF
TGTGCCAGCAGGGAGGACAGTAACACTGAAGCTTTCTTT
>.|TRBJ1-1|.|TRBV7-9
CAGSHNPGHLNTEAFF
TGTGCCGGCAGCCACAATCCGGGACACTTGAACACTGAAGCTTTCTTT
>TRBD2|TRBJ2-2|many|TRBV20-1
CSARDESGSPGELFF
TGCAGTGCTAGAGACGAAAGCGGGAGTCCCGGGGAGCTGTTTTTT
>.|TRBJ2-2|many|TRBV9
CASSVVGGLGTGELFF
TGTGCCAGCAGCGTAGTAGGGGGGCTTGGAACCGGGGAGCTGTTTTTT
>TRBD1|TRBJ2-1|.|TRBV7-8
CASSLPGQGTDEQFF
TGTGCCAGCAGCTTGCCGGGACAGGGGACCGATGAGCAGTTCTTC
>.|TRBJ1-1|many|TRBV6-2/TRBV6-3
CASKRLVNTEAFF
TGTGCCAGCAAACGACTGGTAAACACTGAAGCTTTCTTT
>TRBD1|TRBJ1-6|many|TRBV4-1
CASSQDGGGYSPLHF
TGCGCCAGCAGCCAAGATGGAGGGGGCTATTCACCCCTCCACTTT
>.|TRBJ2-1|many|TRBV9
CASSVEGGEQFF
TGTGCCAGCAGCGTAGAAGGCGGTGAGCAGTTCTTC
>.|TRBJ2-5|many|TRBV7-6
CASSLAFQETQYF
TGTGCCAGCAGCTTAGCCTTCCAAGAGACCCAGTACTTC
>.|TRBJ2-7|many|TRBV20-1
CSAIPRGGHEQYF
TGCAGTGCCATTCCGCGGGGCGGCCACGAGCAGTACTTC
>.|TRBJ2-7|.|TRBV27
CASSFIGAGSSYEQYF
TGTGCCAGCAGTTTCATTGGGGCAGGGAGCTCCTACGAGCAGTACTTC
>.|TRBJ2-2|many|TRBV29-1
CSVEVRTYGELFF
TGCAGCGTTGAAGTTCGGACGTACGGGGAGCTGTTTTTT
>.|TRBJ2-7|few|TRBV20-1
CSARDGTLTYEQYF
TGCAGTGCTAGAGACGGGACGTTGACCTACGAGCAGTACTTC
>.|TRBJ1-1|many|TRBV11-2
CASSETGIEAFF
TGTGCCAGCAGCGAAACCGGCATTGAAGCTTTCTTT
>.|TRBJ2-7|few|TRBV19
CASSIEIYYEQYF
TGTGCCAGTAGTATAGAGATCTACTACGAGCAGTACTTC
>TRBD1|TRBJ2-1|.|TRBV28
CASSPGQGASEQFF
TGTGCCAGCAGTCCGGGACAGGGGGCAAGTGAGCAGTTCTTC
>TRBD1|TRBJ1-5|.|TRBV3-1
CASSPDDRGSNQPQHF
TGTGCCAGCAGCCCCGACGACAGGGGTAGCAATCAGCCCCAGCATTTT
>TRBD1|TRBJ2-7|many|TRBV4-3
CASSHGQGVSYEQYF
TGCGCCAGCAGCCATGGACAGGGGGTCTCCTACGAGCAGTACTTC
>TRBD2|TRBJ2-7|many|TRBV20-1
CSARGLAGARDEQYF
TGCAGTGCTAGGGGACTAGCGGGAGCTAGAGACGAGCAGTACTTC
>.|TRBJ2-2|many|TRBV4-3
CASSQDRGTTGELFF
TGCGCCAGCAGCCAAGATAGGGGAACCACCGGGGAGCTGTTTTTT
>.|TRBJ2-3|.|TRBV7-9
CASSFLITDTQYF
TGTGCCAGCAGCTTCCTCATCACAGATACGCAGTATTTT
>.|TRBJ2-4|many|TRBV27
CASSFQVGNIQYF
TGTGCCAGCAGTTTTCAGGTTGGAAACATTCAGTACTTC
>.|TRBJ2-7|many|TRBV20-1
CSARDLERLAYEQYF
TGCAGTGCTAGAGATCTTGAGAGGCTAGCGTACGAGCAGTACTTC
>TRBD1|TRBJ2-7|.|TRBV7-9
CAGSYRDRGIYEQYF
TGTGCCGGCAGTTACCGGGACAGGGGAATCTACGAGCAGTACTTC
>.|TRBJ2-4|many|TRBV20-1
CSARDWERDGGKNIQYF
TGCAGTGCTAGAGATTGGGAGAGGGACGGAGGAAAAAACATTCAGTACTTC
>TRBD2|TRBJ2-3|.|TRBV9
CASSPEGSLAGGDTQYF
TGTGCCAGCAGCCCAGAAGGTAGTCTAGCGGGGGGGGATACGCAGTATTTT
>.|TRBJ2-3|.|TRBV6-2/TRBV6-3
CATGLKVTDTRYF
TGTGCCACGGGCCTTAAGGTTACAGATACGCGGTATTTT
>.|TRBJ1-2|many|TRBV4-1
CASSQEVEYYGYTF
TGCGCCAGCAGCCAAGAAGTAGAGTACTATGGCTACACCTTC
>TRBD1|TRBJ1-1|many|TRBV5-5
CASSFISGTDRVTEAFF
TGTGCCAGCAGCTTTATTTCCGGGACAGATAGGGTCACTGAAGCTTTCTTT
>.|TRBJ2-5|many|TRBV7-9
CASSSPSETQYF
TGTGCCAGCAGCTCCCCAAGTGAGACCCAGTACTTC
>.|TRBJ2-5|.|TRBV28
CASSLNPHRVGETQYF
TGTGCCAGCAGTTTAAATCCCCACAGGGTGGGGGAGACCCAGTACTTC
>TRBD2|TRBJ2-7|few|TRBV27
CASSFLAGGAYEQYF
TGTGCCAGCAGTTTTTTGGCGGGAGGGGCCTACGAGCAGTACTTC
>.|TRBJ2-1|many|TRBV7-9
CASSLVVNEQFF
TGTGCCAGCAGCTTAGTTGTGAATGAGCAGTTCTTC
>TRBD1|TRBJ1-6|few|TRBV4-3
CASSQGTGSLYNSPLHF
TGCGCCAGCAGCCAGGGGACAGGGTCCCTCTATAATTCACCCCTCCACTTT
>.|TRBJ2-3|few|TRBV27
CASRQATSTDTQYF
TGTGCCAGCAGACAGGCGACTAGCACAGATACGCAGTATTTT
>.|TRBJ1-2|many|TRBV19
CATLEASTLYGYTF
TGTGCCACTCTGGAGGCCAGTACTCTCTATGGCTACACCTTC
>.|TRBJ1-5|.|TRBV27
CASSLQRVNNQPQHF
TGTGCCAGCAGTTTACAGAGGGTTAACAATCAGCCCCAGCATTTT
>.|TRBJ2-1|few|TRBV24-1
CATSDSLGRSSYNEQFF
TGTGCCACCAGTGATTCACTAGGAAGGAGCTCCTACAATGAGCAGTTCTTC
>.|TRBJ1-4|.|TRBV12-3/TRBV12-4
CASRSRAQGSEKLFF
TGTGCCAGCAGAAGTCGGGCGCAGGGATCTGAAAAACTGTTTTTT
>TRBD1|TRBJ2-2|few|TRBV12-3/TRBV12-4
CASSFGTGATGELFF
TGTGCCAGCAGTTTCGGGACAGGGGCCACCGGGGAGCTGTTTTTT